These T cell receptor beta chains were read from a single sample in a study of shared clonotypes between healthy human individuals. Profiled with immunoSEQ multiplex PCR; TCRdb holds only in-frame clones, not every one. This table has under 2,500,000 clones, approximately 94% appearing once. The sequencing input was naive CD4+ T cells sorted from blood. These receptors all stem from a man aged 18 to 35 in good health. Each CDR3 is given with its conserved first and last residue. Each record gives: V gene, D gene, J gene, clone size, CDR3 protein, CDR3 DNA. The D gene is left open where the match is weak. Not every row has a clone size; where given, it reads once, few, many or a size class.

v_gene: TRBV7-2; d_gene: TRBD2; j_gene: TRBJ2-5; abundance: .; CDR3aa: CASSSRTRGETQYF; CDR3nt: TGTGCCAGCAGCTCCCGGACTAGAGGAGAGACCCAGTACTTC
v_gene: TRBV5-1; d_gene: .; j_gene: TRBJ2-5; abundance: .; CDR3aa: CASSDRSGQETQYF; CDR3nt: TGCGCCAGCAGTGACCGTAGCGGACAAGAGACCCAGTACTTC
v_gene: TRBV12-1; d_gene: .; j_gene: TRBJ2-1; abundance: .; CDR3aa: CASSFRIKTGDRYNEQFF; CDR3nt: TGTGCCAGCAGCTTCCGAATAAAGACAGGGGATCGCTACAATGAGCAGTTCTTC
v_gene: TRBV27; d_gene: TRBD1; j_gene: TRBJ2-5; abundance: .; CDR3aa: CASSLATGKRETQYF; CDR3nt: TGTGCCAGCAGTTTAGCGACAGGGAAGCGGGAGACCCAGTACTTC
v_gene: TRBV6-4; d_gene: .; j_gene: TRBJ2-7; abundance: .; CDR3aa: CASSVGTVAAAYEQYF; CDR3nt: TGTGCCAGCAGTGTGGGGACGGTGGCGGCCGCCTACGAGCAGTACTTC
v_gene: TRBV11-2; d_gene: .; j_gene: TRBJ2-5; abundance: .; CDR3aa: CASSLRGYQETQYF; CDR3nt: TGTGCCAGCAGCTTGAGGGGATACCAAGAGACCCAGTACTTC
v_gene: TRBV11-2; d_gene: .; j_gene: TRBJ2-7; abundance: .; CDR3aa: CASSLGRPYEQYF; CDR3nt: TGTGCCAGCAGCTTAGGGCGGCCATACGAGCAGTACTTC
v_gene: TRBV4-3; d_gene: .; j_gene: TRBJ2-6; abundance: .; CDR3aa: CASSQGQEGTGANVLTF; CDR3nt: TGCGCCAGCAGCCAAGGCCAGGAGGGGACTGGGGCCAACGTCCTGACTTTC
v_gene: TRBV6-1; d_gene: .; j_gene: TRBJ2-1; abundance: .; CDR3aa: CASRDTGHNEQFF; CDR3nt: TGTGCCAGCAGGGATACAGGGCACAATGAGCAGTTCTTC
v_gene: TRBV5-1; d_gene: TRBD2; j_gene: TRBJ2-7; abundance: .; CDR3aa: CASRDLAGGKTNEQYF; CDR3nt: TGCGCCAGCAGGGACTTGGCGGGAGGGAAAACGAACGAGCAGTACTTC
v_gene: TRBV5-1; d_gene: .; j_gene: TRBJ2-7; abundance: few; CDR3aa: CASSLDRLGNF; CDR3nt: TGCGCCAGCAGCTTGGACAGGCTGGGCAACTTC
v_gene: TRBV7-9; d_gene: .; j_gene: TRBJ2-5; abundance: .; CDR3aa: CASSSLLTVQETQYF; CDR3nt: TGTGCCAGCAGCTCTCTCCTGACCGTACAAGAGACCCAGTACTTC
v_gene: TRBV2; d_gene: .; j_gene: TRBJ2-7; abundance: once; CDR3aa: CASRRGQGRRGSDEQYF; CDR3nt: TGTGCCAGCAGGAGAGGACAGGGCCGGCGGGGGTCGGACGAGCAGTACTTC
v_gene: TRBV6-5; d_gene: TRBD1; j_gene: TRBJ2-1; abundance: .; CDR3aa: CASSRQGAGNEQFF; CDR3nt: TGTGCCAGCAGTCGACAGGGGGCAGGCAATGAGCAGTTCTTC
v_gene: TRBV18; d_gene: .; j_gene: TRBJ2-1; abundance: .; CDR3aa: CASSRVSPRDEQFF; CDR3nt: TGTGCCAGCTCCCGAGTCAGCCCCCGCGATGAGCAGTTCTTC
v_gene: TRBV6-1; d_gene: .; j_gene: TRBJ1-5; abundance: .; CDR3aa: CASSAGPSEPQHF; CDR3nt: TGTGCCAGCAGTGCAGGGCCCTCCGAACCCCAGCATTTT
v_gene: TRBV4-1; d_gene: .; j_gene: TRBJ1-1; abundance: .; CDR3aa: CASSQGRGTGLTEAFF; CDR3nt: TGCGCCAGCAGCCAAGGAAGAGGAACAGGACTCACTGAAGCTTTCTTT
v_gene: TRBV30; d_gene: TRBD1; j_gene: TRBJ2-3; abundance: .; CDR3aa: CAWSSLDRERDTQYF; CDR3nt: TGTGCCTGGAGTTCTCTGGACAGGGAAAGAGATACGCAGTATTTT
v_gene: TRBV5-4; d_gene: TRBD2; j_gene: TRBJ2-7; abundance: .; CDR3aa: CASSRGDSYEQYF; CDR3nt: TGTGCCAGCAGCCGGGGGGATTCCTACGAGCAGTACTTC
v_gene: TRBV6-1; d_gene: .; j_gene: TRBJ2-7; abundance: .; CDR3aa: CASSELSLIYEQYF; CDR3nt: TGTGCCAGCAGTGAATTGAGTTTAATCTACGAGCAGTACTTC